The clone carrying this T cell receptor (beta chain) was counted a single time. Data came from immunoSEQ multiplex PCR; TCRdb stores just in-frame clones and leaves some out. This table has some 110,000 clones, approximately 87% appearing once. V lost 0 bases and J 9 bases, leaving 6 bases between the germline ends. The V gene's germline CDR1 is SNHLY and CDR2 FYNNEI. This CDR3 region has 13 residues. The data originate from a study of radiotherapy plus CTLA-4 blockade in lung cancer. Specimen: peripheral blood, collected from a patient treated with radiotherapy plus ipilimumab. This clonotype originated in a human donor with non-small cell lung cancer that progressed on radiotherapy plus ipilimumab. Some clones in this sample may be carry-over from other donors' samples. The chain is built from TRBV2 and TRBJ1-6; D is uncertain. As DNA, the CDR3 is TGTGCCAGCAGTGAAGCGCTGATTTCACCCCTCCACTTT. This sequence encodes CASSEALISPLHF.